This T cell receptor (beta chain) is from a study of blood T cell repertoires in COVID-19. V was shortened by 3 bases and J by 7 bases, with 16 bases between the two germline ends. Looked up from germline, CDR1 is SGHTA and CDR2 is FQGTGA. CDR3 length equals 15 residues. This clone was seen a single time. Under the authors' procedure: Estimates of nucleated cell counts were drawn from the amplification of reference gene primers. Sequencing used immunoSEQ multiplex PCR; TCRdb keeps in-frame clones, though not all of them. V and J calls and clone size are those listed in that table; D and trimming were worked out from the DNA. Here the sample spans 100,000 to 150,000 clones, almost 70% being singletons.

The material sequenced was peripheral blood. This receptor was obtained from a woman in her 70s with acute or convalescent COVID-19. The genes are TRBV7-3 and TRBJ2-1; the D is unclear. CDR3 region: CASSLTPNVENEQFF. CDR3 coding DNA: TGTGCCAGCAGCTTGACACCTAACGTGGAAAATGAGCAGTTCTTC.